The rows below give T cell receptor beta chains drawn from one sample of a study of vaccination effects on CD4 cells after COVID-19. The data were produced by immunoSEQ multiplex PCR, yet TCRdb's version contains in-frame clones alone and is incomplete. Of around 30,000 clones listed, around 66% are singletons. Their antigen targets remain unknown. The sample was CD4+ T cells from PBMCs cultured with SARS-CoV-2 spike peptides, taken before COVID-19 vaccination. Every receptor here comes from a human donor who had a prior SARS-CoV-2 infection. Each CDR3 is given with its conserved first and last residue. Fields, in order: CDR3 protein, CDR3 DNA, D gene, J gene, V gene, clone size. D genes are given only for firm matches. Clone size is shown for a subset of rows, as once, few, many or a class of expanded clone.

CDR3: CASSPRGPTNEKLFF
DNA: TGTGCCAGCAGTCCCAGGGGCCCGACTAATGAAAAACTGTTTTTT
D: -
J: TRBJ1-4
V: TRBV27
size: -

CDR3: CATGTGGDETQYF
DNA: TGTGCCACCGGGACAGGGGGCGATGAGACCCAGTACTTC
D: TRBD1
J: TRBJ2-5
V: TRBV24-1
size: -

CDR3: CASSFSGTATGELFF
DNA: TGCGCCAGCAGCTTCTCGGGCACCGCCACCGGGGAGCTGTTTTTT
D: -
J: TRBJ2-2
V: TRBV5-1
size: -

CDR3: CASSTRTSGKYNEQFF
DNA: TGTGCCAGTAGTACTCGGACTAGCGGAAAATACAATGAGCAGTTCTTC
D: TRBD2
J: TRBJ2-1
V: TRBV19
size: few

CDR3: CSAIPTEAFF
DNA: TGCAGTGCTATACCCACTGAAGCTTTCTTT
D: -
J: TRBJ1-1
V: TRBV20-1
size: -

CDR3: CASCEGPQHLEQYF
DNA: TGTGCCAGCTGTGAGGGGCCCCAACATTTGGAGCAGTACTTC
D: -
J: TRBJ2-7
V: TRBV5-5
size: -

CDR3: CASSPRLAGVNYEQYF
DNA: TGTGCCAGCAGCCCAAGACTAGCGGGGGTGAACTACGAGCAGTACTTC
D: TRBD2
J: TRBJ2-7
V: TRBV7-2
size: -

CDR3: CASSLKSGYEQYF
DNA: TGTGCCAGCAGCTTGAAATCGGGCTACGAGCAGTACTTC
D: -
J: TRBJ2-7
V: TRBV11-3
size: -

CDR3: CASSELGTNYGYTF
DNA: TGTGCCAGCAGCGAGTTGGGTACTAACTATGGCTACACCTTC
D: -
J: TRBJ1-2
V: TRBV5-6
size: -

CDR3: CASSQNREVLFF
DNA: TGTGCCAGCAGCCAAAACCGGGAAGTACTGTTTTTT
D: -
J: TRBJ1-4
V: TRBV3-1/TRBV3-2
size: -

CDR3: CASSFIYLGNEQFF
DNA: TGTGCCAGCAGCTTTATCTATCTGGGCAATGAGCAGTTCTTC
D: -
J: TRBJ2-1
V: TRBV7-2
size: -

CDR3: CATRTGYHGELFF
DNA: TGTGCCACCAGGACAGGGTATCACGGGGAGCTGTTTTTT
D: TRBD1
J: TRBJ2-2
V: TRBV6-6
size: -

CDR3: CASSRGLASYLSTDTQYF
DNA: TGTGCCAGCAGTCGGGGACTAGCGAGCTATCTTAGCACAGATACGCAGTATTTT
D: TRBD2
J: TRBJ2-3
V: TRBV11-3
size: -

CDR3: CASSEFPGEQFF
DNA: TGTGCCAGCAGTGAATTCCCGGGTGAGCAGTTCTTC
D: -
J: TRBJ2-1
V: TRBV2
size: -

CDR3: CARSLELARLGNQPQHF
DNA: TGTGCCAGAAGCTTGGAGTTGGCGAGACTGGGCAATCAGCCCCAGCATTTT
D: -
J: TRBJ1-5
V: TRBV5-3
size: -

CDR3: CASSVSSSGRGGEQFF
DNA: TGTGCCAGCAGCGTAAGTTCTAGCGGGAGAGGAGGTGAGCAGTTCTTC
D: TRBD2
J: TRBJ2-1
V: TRBV9
size: -

CDR3: CASSRDSYEQYF
DNA: TGTGCCAGCAGCAGAGACTCCTACGAGCAGTACTTC
D: -
J: TRBJ2-7
V: TRBV12-3/TRBV12-4
size: -

CDR3: CASSSRNTIYF
DNA: TGTGCCAGCAGTTCTCGAAACACCATATATTTT
D: -
J: TRBJ1-3
V: TRBV12-3/TRBV12-4
size: few

CDR3: CASSHPGVRGIALDGYTF
DNA: TGCGCCAGCAGCCACCCTGGTGTCAGGGGGATTGCCCTTGACGGCTACACCTTC
D: TRBD1
J: TRBJ1-2
V: TRBV4-3
size: -

CDR3: CASSPGRGGNQPQHF
DNA: TGTGCCAGCAGCCCGGGGCGGGGGGGCAATCAGCCCCAGCATTTT
D: -
J: TRBJ1-5
V: TRBV3-1/TRBV3-2
size: -

CDR3: CASSDTSGVQFF
DNA: TGTGCCAGCAGTGACACTAGCGGGGTGCAGTTCTTC
D: TRBD2
J: TRBJ2-1
V: TRBV6-4
size: -

CDR3: CASSQEMGLGNTIYF
DNA: TGTGCCAGCAGCCAAGAAATGGGGCTCGGAAACACCATATATTTT
D: -
J: TRBJ1-3
V: TRBV4-2
size: few

CDR3: CASSLEGRAPNNEQFF
DNA: TGTGCCAGCAGCTTAGAGGGTAGGGCACCTAACAATGAGCAGTTCTTC
D: -
J: TRBJ2-1
V: TRBV11-3
size: -

CDR3: CASSPTGLQETQYF
DNA: TGTGCCAGCAGCCCTACAGGGCTACAAGAGACCCAGTACTTC
D: -
J: TRBJ2-5
V: TRBV7-3
size: -

CDR3: CASSFSIQETQYF
DNA: TGTGCCAGCAGCTTCTCTATCCAAGAGACCCAGTACTTC
D: -
J: TRBJ2-5
V: TRBV7-9
size: -

CDR3: CATRRSSYEQYF
DNA: TGTGCCACCAGGAGAAGCTCCTACGAGCAGTACTTC
D: -
J: TRBJ2-7
V: TRBV6-5
size: once

CDR3: CASPSGRIQPQHF
DNA: TGTGCCAGCCCATCAGGGAGGATTCAGCCCCAGCATTTT
D: -
J: TRBJ1-5
V: TRBV19
size: -

CDR3: CASGRQGGLVNSNQPQHF
DNA: TGTGCTAGTGGTAGACAGGGGGGCTTGGTAAATAGCAATCAGCCCCAGCATTTT
D: TRBD1
J: TRBJ1-5
V: TRBV12-5
size: few

CDR3: CASSEFGNQETQYF
DNA: TGTGCCAGCAGTGAATTCGGGAACCAAGAGACCCAGTACTTC
D: -
J: TRBJ2-5
V: TRBV2
size: -

CDR3: CASSIMGSQPQHF
DNA: TGTGCCAGTAGTATTATGGGGTCCCAGCCCCAGCATTTT
D: -
J: TRBJ1-5
V: TRBV19
size: -

CDR3: CASSGNTIYF
DNA: TGTGCCAGCAGTGGAAACACCATATATTTT
D: -
J: TRBJ1-3
V: TRBV7-9
size: -

CDR3: CASSLAGVRDF
DNA: TGTGCCAGCAGTTTAGCGGGGGTGCGGGACTTC
D: TRBD2
J: TRBJ2-7
V: TRBV2
size: -

CDR3: CASSWGGLTTGELFF
DNA: TGTGCCAGCAGCTGGGGTGGACTAACCACCGGGGAGCTGTTTTTT
D: -
J: TRBJ2-2
V: TRBV5-4
size: -

CDR3: CASSLVQGTNEKLFF
DNA: TGTGCCAGCAGCTTGGTACAGGGAACTAATGAAAAACTGTTTTTT
D: -
J: TRBJ1-4
V: TRBV7-9
size: few

CDR3: CASSGTAQETQYF
DNA: TGTGCCAGCAGCGGAACCGCCCAAGAGACCCAGTACTTC
D: -
J: TRBJ2-5
V: TRBV2
size: -

CDR3: CASSRDYWAQETQYF
DNA: TGTGCCAGCAGCCGGGACTACTGGGCCCAAGAGACCCAGTACTTC
D: TRBD2
J: TRBJ2-5
V: TRBV11-3
size: -

CDR3: CASSLTSRENTEAFF
DNA: TGTGCCAGCAGCTTAACATCGCGGGAGAACACTGAAGCTTTCTTT
D: -
J: TRBJ1-1
V: TRBV11-3
size: -

CDR3: CASSSNSGDTQYF
DNA: TGTGCCAGCAGCTCGAATAGCGGGGATACGCAGTATTTT
D: TRBD2
J: TRBJ2-3
V: TRBV7-9
size: -

CDR3: CASSQEGGREWRETQYF
DNA: TGTGCCAGCAGCCAAGAGGGTGGGAGGGAATGGCGAGAGACCCAGTACTTC
D: TRBD2
J: TRBJ2-5
V: TRBV3-1/TRBV3-2
size: -

CDR3: CASSHSGSSDTQYF
DNA: TGTGCCAGCTCACATAGCGGGAGTTCAGATACGCAGTATTTT
D: TRBD2
J: TRBJ2-3
V: TRBV18
size: -

CDR3: CASSVDYRAGYGYTF
DNA: TGTGCCAGCAGCGTAGATTACAGGGCGGGCTATGGCTACACCTTC
D: -
J: TRBJ1-2
V: TRBV9
size: -

CDR3: CASSLASSETDTQYF
DNA: TGTGCCAGCAGCTTAGCGTCTTCGGAAACAGATACGCAGTATTTT
D: -
J: TRBJ2-3
V: TRBV11-3
size: -

CDR3: CASSQDPNLAGRRQFF
DNA: TGCGCCAGCAGCCAAGACCCGAACCTAGCGGGGCGGAGGCAGTTCTTC
D: TRBD2
J: TRBJ2-1
V: TRBV4-3
size: once

CDR3: CASSPTGQGNYEQYF
DNA: TGTGCCAGCAGCCCGACGGGACAGGGGAACTACGAGCAGTACTTC
D: TRBD1
J: TRBJ2-7
V: TRBV6-2/TRBV6-3
size: -

CDR3: CASSGGGRNTIYF
DNA: TGTGCCAGCAGTGGGGGTGGGAGAAACACCATATATTTT
D: -
J: TRBJ1-3
V: TRBV12-3/TRBV12-4
size: -

CDR3: CASSTQGETQYF
DNA: TGTGCCAGTAGTACCCAAGGGGAGACCCAGTACTTC
D: -
J: TRBJ2-5
V: TRBV19
size: few